These T cell receptor beta chains were read from a single sample in a study of response to subunit inactivated influenza vaccine. MiXCR, run by TCRdb on the RT-PCR reads, gives a single entry per CDR3 protein. In the table there are over 150,000 distinct CDR3 sequences, 11% of which are singletons. The sample here was non-naive T cells sorted from PBMCs, taken roughly 46 days after vaccination. The receptors here all came from a man over 45 who received an inactivated influenza vaccine. CDR3s include the opening cysteine and the closing phenylalanine or tryptophan. A D gene is named only where the DNA matches it firmly. Expanded clones get a size class; other rows say once, few or many, or leave the size out.

clone size	V gene	J gene	D gene	CDR3 DNA	CDR3 protein
many	TRBV12-3/TRBV12-4	TRBJ1-1	-	TGTGCCAGCAGTTTGTTGGGGACGGACACTGAAGCTTTCTTT	CASSLLGTDTEAFF
few	TRBV28	TRBJ1-1	-	TGTGCCAGCTACAAGGGGGATTTATACACTGAAGCTTTCTTT	CASYKGDLYTEAFF
few	TRBV6-6	TRBJ1-2	-	TGTGCCAGCAGTGACGCACCGGTGCGGGGCTACACCTTC	CASSDAPVRGYTF
many	TRBV28	TRBJ1-3	-	TGTGCCAGCAGTTCCCCCGGAGCCTACTCTGGAAACACCATATATTTT	CASSSPGAYSGNTIYF
-	TRBV6-6	TRBJ2-1	-	TGTGCCAGCAGGGCCCGAATGGGCGAGCAGTTCTTC	CASRARMGEQFF
many	TRBV7-9	TRBJ1-4	-	TGTGCCAGCAGCTTTGGGTTTATCGCTGGGGGTAATGAAAAACTGTTTTTT	CASSFGFIAGGNEKLFF
few	TRBV20-1	TRBJ2-7	TRBD1	TGCAGTGCTCATCCGGGACAGGGAACCTACGAGCAGTACTTC	CSAHPGQGTYEQYF
few	TRBV28	TRBJ1-2	TRBD1	TGTGCCAGCAGTTTATCCGCGACAGGGTGGTTCAATGGCTACACCTTC	CASSLSATGWFNGYTF
many	TRBV6-1	TRBJ1-5	-	TGTGCCAGCAGCCCGGTTTATGGCTCGGCGGATCAGCCCCAGCATTTT	CASSPVYGSADQPQHF
-	TRBV12-3/TRBV12-4	TRBJ1-3	-	TGTGCCAGCAGTTTTTTTCTGAGCTCTGGAAACACCATATATTTT	CASSFFLSSGNTIYF
many	TRBV7-9	TRBJ2-4	-	TGTGCCAGCAGCTTAGGCAGAAACATTCAGTACTTC	CASSLGRNIQYF
-	TRBV6-2/TRBV6-3	TRBJ1-1	TRBD1	TGTGCCAGCCTACGGACAGGGTCGAGCACTGAAGCTTTCTTT	CASLRTGSSTEAFF
many	TRBV7-9	TRBJ2-4	-	TGTGCCAGCAGCTTAACCGGACAAAACATTCAGTACTTC	CASSLTGQNIQYF
many	TRBV15	TRBJ2-3	TRBD2	TGTGCCACCAGCAGTACCCCGGGACTAGCGAGCACAGATACGCAGTATTTT	CATSSTPGLASTDTQYF
-	TRBV7-8	TRBJ1-5	-	TGTGCCAGCAGCCCCGGACACAGATATAGCAATCAGCCCCAGCATTTT	CASSPGHRYSNQPQHF
few	TRBV7-2	TRBJ2-7	-	TGTGCCAGCAGCTTAGCTTTTGGCGGGGTTGTCTTC	CASSLAFGGVVF
-	TRBV7-8	TRBJ2-1	TRBD2	TGTGCCAGCAGCGAGACTAGCGGGATGTTCCATGAGCAGTTCTTC	CASSETSGMFHEQFF
many	TRBV9	TRBJ1-2	-	TGTGCCAGCAGCGTAGGGAGGGGGAACTATGGCTACACCTTC	CASSVGRGNYGYTF
few	TRBV14	TRBJ2-3	-	TGTGCCAGCAGCCAAAATCGGGGATGGGGACCAGATACGCAGTATTTT	CASSQNRGWGPDTQYF
many	TRBV10-3	TRBJ1-6	-	TGTGCCATCAGTGACGAGGGAGGTAATTCACCCCTCCACTTT	CAISDEGGNSPLHF
-	TRBV4-2	TRBJ1-6	-	TGTGCCAGTAAACAGGGCCCGGGTTCACCCCTCCACTTT	CASKQGPGSPLHF
few	TRBV18	TRBJ2-2	-	TGTGCCAGCTCACCCCTTCCACCGACAGGCGCGAACACCGGGGAGCTGTTTTTT	CASSPLPPTGANTGELFF
-	TRBV7-8	TRBJ1-3	-	TGTGCCAGCAGATCTCACAGGGGAAACACCATATATTTT	CASRSHRGNTIYF
few	TRBV28	TRBJ2-4	TRBD2	TGTGCCAGCTCCGGCGGCGGGAGCAAAAACATTCAGTACTTC	CASSGGGSKNIQYF
few	TRBV24-1	TRBJ2-1	-	TGTGCCACCAGTTTGGCGGGATACTACAATGAGCAGTTCTTC	CATSLAGYYNEQFF
many	TRBV20-1	TRBJ2-2	-	TGCAGTGCTAGAGGAGATAGCGTGTCCACCGGGGAGCTGTTTTTT	CSARGDSVSTGELFF
-	TRBV11-2	TRBJ2-7	-	TGTGCCAGCAGCTTAGAGCGGGTGTTCTCCTACGAGCAGTACTTC	CASSLERVFSYEQYF
-	TRBV3-1	TRBJ2-5	-	TGTGCCAGCAGCCAATCTTGGATCGATAAAGAGACCCAGTACTTC	CASSQSWIDKETQYF
few	TRBV28	TRBJ1-4	-	TGTGCCAGCGCGTACGGGGCGTCTAATGAAAAACTGTTTTTT	CASAYGASNEKLFF
-	TRBV7-2	TRBJ2-2	TRBD1	TGTGCCAGCAGCTTACGGACAGGGCGGGCCACCGGGGAGCTGTTTTTT	CASSLRTGRATGELFF
few	TRBV29-1	TRBJ2-7	-	TGCAGCGTCGCCCGAACTCGACAGGTCATGTCCTACGAGCAGTACTTC	CSVARTRQVMSYEQYF
-	TRBV20-1	TRBJ1-2	-	TGCAGTGCTAGAGGAGGACAGAATAACTATGGCTACACCTTC	CSARGGQNNYGYTF
few	TRBV20-1	TRBJ1-4	-	TGCAGTATCCCGGACCTGGCTGCAAAACTGTTTTTT	CSIPDLAAKLFF
few	TRBV19	TRBJ2-1	-	TGTGCCAGTAGTGCCGTGGGGAGCTCCTACAATGAGCAGTTCTTC	CASSAVGSSYNEQFF
many	TRBV20-1	TRBJ2-1	-	TGCAGTGCTCGATGGGCGGGCCGGAACAATGAGCAGTTCTTC	CSARWAGRNNEQFF
-	TRBV18	TRBJ2-2	-	TGTGCCAGCTCACCACGTAGCAGGGTGGACACCGGGGAGCTGTTTTTT	CASSPRSRVDTGELFF
many	TRBV20-1	TRBJ2-1	-	TGCAGTGCTAGAGAGATAGGAGGGTTAGGGACCAATGAGCAGTTCTTC	CSAREIGGLGTNEQFF
few	TRBV5-1	TRBJ2-5	TRBD1	TGCGCCAGCAGCTTGGCACGGACAGGGGGCCAAGAGACCCAGTACTTC	CASSLARTGGQETQYF
-	TRBV5-1	TRBJ1-2	-	TGCGCCAGCACCCCAGGGGAGGGGTATGGCTACACCTTC	CASTPGEGYGYTF
few	TRBV20-1	TRBJ2-7	-	TGCAGTGCCTGGGAACCGGGACGGCATCCCTACGAGCAGTACTTC	CSAWEPGRHPYEQYF
many	TRBV5-1	TRBJ2-1	TRBD1	TGCGCCAGCAGCTGGGGGATGGGACAGAGCAATGAGCAGTTCTTC	CASSWGMGQSNEQFF